This TCR beta chain was obtained from a study of lymphopenia after photon versus proton radiotherapy. Findings and caveats of the study: Only patients who died were analyzed for survival; proton advantage is unproven. Post-nadir diversity loss with photons came from oligoclonal expansion, particularly CD8+ Temra cells. In patients who died, overall survival fell as post-nadir TCR diversity dropped more. Relative stability marked proton patients; photon patients lost diversity and naive cells.

The V end was cut by 0 bases, the J end by 4 bases, with 13 bases between. This CDR3 is built from 15 residues. The V gene's germline CDR1 is GTSNPN and CDR2 SVGIG (reference sequence). Some clones are missing from TCRdb's copy, which holds only in-frame ones; the method was immunoSEQ multiplex PCR. The sample lists 150,000 to 200,000 clones, approximately 86% occurring once. This clone occurred a few times. No antigen is known for it. This TCR was recovered from a man aged 50 to 60 with gastric cancer. The starting material was peripheral blood, obtained from a patient treated with photon-based radiotherapy. The chain employs TRBV30 and TRBJ1-3, with D maybe TRBD1 (6 bases). CDR3 amino acids: CAWSVRGARGNTIYF. Written as DNA, the CDR3 is TGTGCCTGGAGTGTAAGGGGGGCGCGGGGAAACACCATATATTTT.